This TCR beta chain comes out of a study of cytomegalovirus exposure and HLA in healthy donors. Broader study findings: A list of approximately 160 TCR beta chains associated with cytomegalovirus was given. In a later analysis, CMV-associated beta chains were mostly HLA-associated, it appeared. TCR beta V- and J-gene trimming, according to a later analysis, was linked to a missense DCLRE1C variant. An Asian-associated ancestry cluster reportedly showed fewer N-insertions than the approximately 700-donor mean in a later analysis.

The CDR3 is 16 residues long. Between the trimmed V and J ends, which lost 8 bases and 6 bases, there was a span of 20 bases. CDR1 and CDR2 from the germline V gene are SNHLY and FYNNEI. About this clone itself: The antigen is unknown.

Primers: 60 Vbeta forward and 13 Jbeta reverse. Clones were sequenced by immunoSEQ multiplex PCR, and TCRdb holds only the in-frame ones, with some missing. The profile shows 90,000 to 150,000 clones, 60% to 85% of them singletons. Sequencing was done on a sample of PBMCs. This TCR derives from a woman in her thirties or forties in good health and CMV-seropositive. The chain has TRBV2 and TRBJ1-6; a possible D gene is TRBD1 (5 bases). The CDR3 spells CASPPEGFAPNSPLHF. CDR3 coding DNA: TGTGCCAGCCCTCCGGAGGGGTTTGCTCCTAATTCACCCCTCCACTTT.